The clone carrying this T cell receptor beta chain was found a few times. Its specificity is not known. These data belong to a study of Graves' ophthalmopathy and Graves' hyperthyroidism. Study-wide points: Most expanded clonotypes in thyroid above 0.001 frequency also showed up in blood.

Other autoimmune diseases, uncontrolled infections, pregnancy and lactation each led to patient exclusion. Out of about 10 ml of fresh peripheral blood, PBMCs were obtained. TCR beta CDR3 regions were amplified from RNA transcripts. HTBI primers primed a first-round RT-PCR, and a second-round multiplex PCR followed. One entry per CDR3 protein results from TCRdb running MiXCR on the multiplex PCR reads. The top ten clones hold approximately 44% of a sample with some 240,000 distinct CDR3 sequences, around 45% of them seen once. V lost 3 bases to trimming and J lost 8 bases, with 10 bases between them. There are 13 residues in the CDR3. Germline V gene sequence: CDR1 SEHNR, CDR2 FQNEAQ (reference sequence).

V is TRBV7-9 and J is TRBJ1-4; tentative D call: TRBD1 (5 bases). Material for sequencing was peripheral blood. The origin of this receptor is an adult man with Graves' ophthalmopathy. The CDR3 is CASSFGWGEKLFF. In DNA, the CDR3 is TGTGCCAGCAGCTTCGGGTGGGGGGAAAAACTGTTTTTT.